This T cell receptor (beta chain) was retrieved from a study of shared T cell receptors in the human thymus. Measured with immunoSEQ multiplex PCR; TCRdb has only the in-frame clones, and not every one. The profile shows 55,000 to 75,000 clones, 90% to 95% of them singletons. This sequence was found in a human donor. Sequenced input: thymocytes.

The CDR3 loop is CASSSDRVNTEAFF. CDR3 nucleotides: TGTGCCAGCAGCTCCGACAGGGTGAACACTGAAGCTTTCTTT. The V and J genes are TRBV5-6 and TRBJ1-1; TRBD1 matches 7 bases. This CDR3 spans 14 amino acids. After removal of 3 bases from V and 0 bases from J, the junction contained 2 bases not matched to a gene. Per germline, CDR1 SGHDT and CDR2 YYEEEE.